This TCR beta chain comes out of a study of T-cell memory formation after mild COVID-19. Findings of the study overall: Clones contracting day 15 to 85 were balanced CD4/CD8; later expanders leaned CD4+. Pre-infection memory showed some responding clones, and this suggested that cross-reactive memory joined. CD4+ clones that contracted lay mainly in CM and EM; CD8+ ones lay in EMRA.

The V gene lost 5 bases and the J gene lost 2 bases, with 14 bases spanning the gap. In germline, CDR1 is SEHNR, CDR2 FQNEAQ (reference sequence). This CDR3 spans 15 amino acids. TCR alpha and TCR beta cDNA libraries carrying sample barcodes and UMIs were produced by 5'RACE using constant-segment primers. TCRdb analysed the 5' RACE reads with MiXCR anew, one entry per CDR3 protein. The sample has approximately 190,000 distinct CDR3 sequences; approximately 20% are singletons. Notes on this clonotype: As yet, its antigen is unknown.

This chain links TRBV7-9 with TRBJ2-3; D not resolved. The TCR sequence derives from an adult woman who had mild COVID-19 (a few samples of this study predate the infection). Cell type and time point are not known. The sequenced material came from PBMCs or a T cell subset sorted from them (not recorded which). The CDR3 DNA follows: TGTGCCAGCAGCCCTCCCGGAGATCCCACAGATACGCAGTATTTT. The encoded protein is CASSPPGDPTDTQYF.